These T cell receptor beta chains were read from a single sample in a study of OX40 agonist ivuxolimab in advanced cancers. TCRdb keeps only in-frame clones here, not all; method: immunoSEQ multiplex PCR. The profile shows roughly 40,000 clones, 81% of them singletons. The starting material was CD4+ or CD8+ T cells sorted from blood, obtained in a trial of the OX40 agonist ivuxolimab. The receptor set was obtained from an adult with an advanced solid tumor such as melanoma, head and neck, liver or kidney cancer. Each CDR3 is given with its conserved first and last residue. Fields, in order: V gene, J gene, D gene, clone size, CDR3 protein, CDR3 DNA. The D gene is left open where the match is weak. Some rows mark clone size as missing; the rest say once, few, many or name a class of expanded clone.

V: TRBV6-5; J: TRBJ2-1; D: TRBD2; size: few; CDR3: CASSLTAGDINEQFF; DNA: TGTGCCAGCAGTTTAACAGCGGGAGACATTAATGAGCAGTTCTTC
V: TRBV7-7; J: TRBJ2-1; D: .; size: .; CDR3: CASSLVPGSNEQFF; DNA: TGTGCCAGCAGCTTAGTACCGGGGTCCAATGAGCAGTTCTTC
V: TRBV4-1; J: TRBJ2-4; D: .; size: few; CDR3: CASSQVPSGAAKNIQYF; DNA: TGCGCCAGCAGCCAAGTCCCGTCCGGGGCAGCCAAAAACATTCAGTACTTC
V: TRBV27; J: TRBJ2-5; D: .; size: .; CDR3: CASSLLGVGQETQYF; DNA: TGTGCCAGCAGTTTATTGGGGGTCGGCCAAGAGACCCAGTACTTC
V: TRBV7-3; J: TRBJ1-5; D: .; size: few; CDR3: CASSFGQNQPQHF; DNA: TGTGCCAGCAGCTTTGGACAAAATCAGCCCCAGCATTTT
V: TRBV5-1; J: TRBJ1-4; D: TRBD1; size: .; CDR3: CASSSQGAGEKLFF; DNA: TGCGCCAGCAGCTCCCAGGGGGCCGGGGAAAAACTGTTTTTT
V: TRBV30; J: TRBJ2-5; D: TRBD1; size: few; CDR3: CACGQGPQETQYF; DNA: TGTGCCTGCGGACAGGGCCCTCAAGAGACCCAGTACTTC
V: TRBV11-2; J: TRBJ1-1; D: TRBD1; size: .; CDR3: CASSIRGRLEAFF; DNA: TGTGCCAGCAGCATCAGGGGGCGCCTTGAAGCTTTCTTT
V: TRBV5-1; J: TRBJ1-2; D: .; size: few; CDR3: CASSSQRPTMSSGYTF; DNA: TGCGCCAGCAGCTCTCAACGACCTACCATGTCCAGCGGCTACACCTTC
V: TRBV27; J: TRBJ1-1; D: TRBD1; size: .; CDR3: CASSLSTGQGHEAFF; DNA: TGTGCCAGCAGTTTATCAACAGGACAGGGCCATGAAGCTTTCTTT
V: TRBV30; J: TRBJ1-4; D: TRBD1; size: .; CDR3: CAWSAPGQSLELFF; DNA: TGTGCCTGGAGCGCCCCGGGACAGAGTTTGGAACTGTTTTTT
V: TRBV29-1; J: TRBJ1-2; D: TRBD1; size: .; CDR3: CSVGHSWTGLGYGYTF; DNA: TGCAGCGTTGGCCATTCCTGGACAGGGCTTGGCTATGGCTACACCTTC
V: TRBV18; J: TRBJ2-1; D: .; size: .; CDR3: CASSPLSGSSDEQFF; DNA: TGTGCCAGCTCACCCCTGAGTGGATCCTCCGATGAGCAGTTCTTC
V: TRBV19; J: TRBJ1-1; D: .; size: .; CDR3: CASNGVEAGEAEAFF; DNA: TGTGCCAGTAATGGGGTAGAGGCAGGGGAAGCTGAAGCTTTCTTT
V: TRBV11-1; J: TRBJ2-3; D: TRBD1; size: .; CDR3: CASSPQGAADTQYF; DNA: TGTGCCAGCAGCCCCCAGGGGGCGGCAGATACGCAGTATTTT
V: TRBV7-9; J: TRBJ2-3; D: .; size: .; CDR3: CASSLVSGTSTDTQYF; DNA: TGTGCCAGCAGCTTGGTATCAGGGACTAGCACAGATACGCAGTATTTT
V: TRBV4-1; J: TRBJ2-3; D: .; size: few; CDR3: CASSQAWDPLADTQYF; DNA: TGCGCCAGCAGCCAAGCGTGGGACCCCCTGGCAGATACGCAGTATTTT
V: TRBV11-2; J: TRBJ2-2; D: .; size: .; CDR3: CASSLSGVPTGELFF; DNA: TGTGCCAGCAGCTTATCAGGGGTCCCCACCGGGGAGCTGTTTTTT
V: TRBV5-1; J: TRBJ1-2; D: .; size: .; CDR3: CASSLGADIGYTF; DNA: TGCGCCAGCAGCTTGGGGGCGGACATTGGCTACACCTTC
V: TRBV11-3; J: TRBJ2-3; D: TRBD2; size: few; CDR3: CASSLALAGEDTQYF; DNA: TGTGCCAGCAGCTTAGCACTAGCGGGAGAGGATACGCAGTATTTT
V: TRBV6-1; J: TRBJ1-1; D: .; size: .; CDR3: CASSEGSFRGTEAFF; DNA: TGTGCCAGCAGTGAAGGGTCGTTCAGGGGCACTGAAGCTTTCTTT
V: TRBV4-1; J: TRBJ1-5; D: .; size: few; CDR3: CASSLGPQQPQHF; DNA: TGCGCCAGCAGCCTTGGGCCTCAACAGCCCCAGCATTTT
V: TRBV19; J: TRBJ1-1; D: .; size: .; CDR3: CASSARVVNTEAFF; DNA: TGTGCCAGTAGTGCCAGGGTAGTGAACACTGAAGCTTTCTTT